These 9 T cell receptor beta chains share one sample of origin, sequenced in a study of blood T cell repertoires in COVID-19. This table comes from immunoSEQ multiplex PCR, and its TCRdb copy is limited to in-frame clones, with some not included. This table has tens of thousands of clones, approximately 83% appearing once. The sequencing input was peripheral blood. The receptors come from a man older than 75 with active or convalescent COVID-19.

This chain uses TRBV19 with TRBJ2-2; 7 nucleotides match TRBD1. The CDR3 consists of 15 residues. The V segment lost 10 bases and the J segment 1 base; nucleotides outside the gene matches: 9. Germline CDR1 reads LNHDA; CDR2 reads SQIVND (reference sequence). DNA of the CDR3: TGTGCCACCCACCGTCGGACAGGGAACACCGGGGAGCTGTTTTTT. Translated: CATHRRTGNTGELFF.

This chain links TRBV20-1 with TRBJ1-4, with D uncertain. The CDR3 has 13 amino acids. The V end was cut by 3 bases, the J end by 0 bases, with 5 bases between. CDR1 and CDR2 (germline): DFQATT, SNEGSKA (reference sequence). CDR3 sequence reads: CSASLPTNEKLFF. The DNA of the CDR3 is TGCAGTGCTAGTCTTCCAACTAATGAAAAACTGTTTTTT.

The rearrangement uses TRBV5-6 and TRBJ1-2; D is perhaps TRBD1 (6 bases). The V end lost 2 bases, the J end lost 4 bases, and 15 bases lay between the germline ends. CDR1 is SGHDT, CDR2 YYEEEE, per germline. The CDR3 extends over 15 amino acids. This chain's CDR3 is CASSFTGFVSYGYTF. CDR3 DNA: TGTGCCAGCAGCTTCACAGGGTTTGTGAGCTATGGCTACACCTTC.

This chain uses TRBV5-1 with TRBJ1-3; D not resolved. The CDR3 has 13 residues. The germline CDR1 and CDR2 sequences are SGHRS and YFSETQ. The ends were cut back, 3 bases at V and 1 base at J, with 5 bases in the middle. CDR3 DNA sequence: TGCGCCAGCAGCTCGGTATCTGGAAACACCATATATTTT. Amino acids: CASSSVSGNTIYF.

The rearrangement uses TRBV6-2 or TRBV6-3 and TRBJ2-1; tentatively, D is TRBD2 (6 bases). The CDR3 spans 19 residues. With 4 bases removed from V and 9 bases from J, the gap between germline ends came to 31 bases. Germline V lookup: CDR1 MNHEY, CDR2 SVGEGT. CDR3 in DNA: TGTGCCAGCAGTTCAAGACAACGGGGGACCACGTCCCCATTAGGTGAGCAGTTCTTC. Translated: CASSSRQRGTTSPLGEQFF.

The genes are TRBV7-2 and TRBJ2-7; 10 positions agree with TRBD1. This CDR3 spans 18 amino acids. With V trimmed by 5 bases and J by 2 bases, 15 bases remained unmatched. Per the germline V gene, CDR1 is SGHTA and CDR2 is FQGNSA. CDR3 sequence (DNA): TGTGCCAGCAGCCCGGCGCCTTACCGGGACAGGGGCCCCTACGAGCAGTACTTC. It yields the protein CASSPAPYRDRGPYEQYF.

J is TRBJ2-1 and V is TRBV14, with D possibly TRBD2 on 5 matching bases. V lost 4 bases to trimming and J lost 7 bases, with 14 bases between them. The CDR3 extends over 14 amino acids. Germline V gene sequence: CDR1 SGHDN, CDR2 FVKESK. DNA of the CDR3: TGTGCCAGCAGCCGCGGGCGCCTTGGGAATGAGCAGTTCTTC. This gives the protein CASSRGRLGNEQFF.

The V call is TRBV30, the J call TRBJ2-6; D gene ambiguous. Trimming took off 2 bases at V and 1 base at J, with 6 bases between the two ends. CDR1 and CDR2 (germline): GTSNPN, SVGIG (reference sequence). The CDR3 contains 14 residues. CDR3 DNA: TGTGCCTGGAGTCGCGATTCTGGGGCCAACGTCCTGACTTTC. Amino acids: CAWSRDSGANVLTF.

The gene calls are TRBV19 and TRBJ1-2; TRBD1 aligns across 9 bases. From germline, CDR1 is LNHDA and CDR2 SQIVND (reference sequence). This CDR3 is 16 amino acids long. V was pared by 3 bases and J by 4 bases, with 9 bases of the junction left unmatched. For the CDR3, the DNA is TGTGCCAGTAGTATTGAGGGACAGGGATCTTCCTATGGCTACACCTTC. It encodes CASSIEGQGSSYGYTF. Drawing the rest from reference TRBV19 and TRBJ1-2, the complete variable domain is DGGITQSPKYLFRKEGQNVTLSCEQNLNHDAMYWYRQDPGQGLRLIYYSQIVNDFQKGDIAEGYSVSREKKESFPLTVTSAQKNPTAFYLCASSIEGQGSSYGYTFGSGTRLTVV.